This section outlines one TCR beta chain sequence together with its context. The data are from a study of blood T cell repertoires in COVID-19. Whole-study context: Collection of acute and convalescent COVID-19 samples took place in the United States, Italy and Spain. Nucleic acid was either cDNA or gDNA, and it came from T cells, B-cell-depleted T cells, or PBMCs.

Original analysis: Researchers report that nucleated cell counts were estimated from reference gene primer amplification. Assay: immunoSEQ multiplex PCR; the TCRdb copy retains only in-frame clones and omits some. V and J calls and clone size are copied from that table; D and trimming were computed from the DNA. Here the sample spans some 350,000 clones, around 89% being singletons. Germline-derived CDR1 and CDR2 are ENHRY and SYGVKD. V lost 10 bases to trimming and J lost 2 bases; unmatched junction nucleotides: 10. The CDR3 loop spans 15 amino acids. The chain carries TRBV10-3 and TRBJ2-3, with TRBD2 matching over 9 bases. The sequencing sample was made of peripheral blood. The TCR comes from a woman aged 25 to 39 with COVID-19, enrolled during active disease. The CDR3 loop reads CATIPGLASTDTQYF. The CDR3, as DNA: TGTGCCACAATACCGGGACTAGCTTCCACAGATACGCAGTATTTT.